One and the same sample provided the 23 T cell receptor beta chains below, sequenced in a study of blood T cells in healthy people across ages. It was with a sample-barcoded 5' primer and a J-beta primer mix that a second PCR of roughly 7 to 12 cycles was run. From the 5' RACE reads, TCRdb called clonotypes with MiXCR, one entry per CDR3 protein. Among over 550,000 distinct CDR3 sequences listed, around 31% were seen once. Material: blood. The source is a woman of 80 years or more in good health.

This clonotype was seen at least ten times. This chain links TRBV7-2 with TRBJ1-2; D is perhaps TRBD1 (5 bases). The V and J ends lost 0 bases and 5 bases respectively, with 13 bases between them. Germline CDR1 and CDR2: SGHTA and FQGNSA. The length of the CDR3 is 15 residues. The CDR3 is CASSLAPVGGYGYTF. The CDR3, as DNA: TGTGCCAGCAGCTTAGCGCCCGTTGGGGGTTATGGCTACACCTTC. The full variable domain, in which reference TRBV7-2 and TRBJ1-2 provide the parts outside the CDR3, is GAGVSQSPSNKVTEKGKDVELRCDPISGHTALYWYRQSLGQGLEFLIYFQGNSAPDKSGLPSDRFSAERTGGSVSTLTIQRTQQEDSAVYLCASSLAPVGGYGYTFGSGTRLTVV.

This clonotype was observed a few times. This chain joins TRBV20-1 and TRBJ1-2, with TRBD1 as a possible D gene (5 bases). CDR1 is DFQATT and CDR2 is SNEGSKA in the germline V gene (reference sequence). The length of the CDR3 is 13 residues. Trimming took 5 bases from V and 8 from J, leaving 18 bases between them. CDR3 DNA: TGCAGTGCTTTGAGAGGGGAACGCTGGGGCTACACCTTC. Protein product: CSALRGERWGYTF.

This clonotype occurred many times. The chain combines TRBV5-1 with TRBJ2-1; 12 bases are shared with TRBD2. CDR3 size: 16 residues. After removal of 3 bases from V and 7 bases from J, the junction contained 8 bases not matched to a gene. CDR1 is SGHRS, CDR2 YFSETQ, per germline. The CDR3 here is CASSWTTSGGINEQFF. In DNA form, the CDR3 reads TGCGCCAGCAGCTGGACAACTAGCGGGGGGATTAATGAGCAGTTCTTC.

V is TRBV9 and J is TRBJ1-1; D remains ambiguous. With 0 bases removed from V and 1 base from J, the gap between germline ends came to 10 bases. Germline CDR1 SGDLS, CDR2 YYNGEE. This CDR3 is 15 amino acids long. CDR3 residues: CASSVGGSGNTEAFF. The CDR3 DNA follows: TGTGCCAGCAGCGTAGGTGGTTCTGGGAACACTGAAGCTTTCTTT.

The CDR3 DNA is TGTGCCAGCAGTTACAGGATAGCTTCGGGTTACGAGCAGTACTTC. It codes for CASSYRIASGYEQYF. The rearrangement joins TRBV6-2 or TRBV6-3 to TRBJ2-5; D ambiguous. Gene TRBJ2-7 matches the end of the DNA better, so the J call may be wrong. This CDR3 has 15 residues. CDR1 and CDR2 (germline): MNHEY, SVGEGT.

In this sample, this clonotype turned up a few times. V and J are TRBV19 and TRBJ1-4, with D maybe TRBD1 (5 bases). This CDR3 is built from 13 residues. Germline V gives CDR1 LNHDA, CDR2 SQIVND (reference sequence). V lost 6 bases and J lost 7, with 12 bases in between. The CDR3 DNA reads TGTGCCAGTAGAGACCAGGGAATTGAAAAACTGTTTTTT. Amino acid sequence: CASRDQGIEKLFF.

At least ten counts were recorded for this clonotype. This chain uses TRBV7-2 with TRBJ2-5; D unclear. The germline V and J ends were trimmed by 5 bases and 2 bases, with 12 bases remaining between them. CDR1 is SGHTA and CDR2 is FQGNSA in the germline V gene. CDR3 length: 14 amino acids. Here the CDR3 DNA reads TGTGCCAGCAGCGCCCGACACCTACAAGAGACCCAGTACTTC. Translating it yields CASSARHLQETQYF. Drawing the rest from reference TRBV7-2 and TRBJ2-5, the complete variable domain is GAGVSQSPSNKVTEKGKDVELRCDPISGHTALYWYRQSLGQGLEFLIYFQGNSAPDKSGLPSDRFSAERTGGSVSTLTIQRTQQEDSAVYLCASSARHLQETQYFGPGTRLLVL.

This clonotype was seen a few times. The V call is TRBV28, the J call TRBJ1-5; the D is unclear. Deletions cut 7 bases from V and 5 bases from J, with 9 bases between. CDR3 size: 12 residues. Germline V gene data show CDR1 as MDHEN and CDR2 as SYDVKM. CDR3 residues: CASIAGDQPQHF. DNA for the CDR3: TGTGCCAGCATCGCGGGTGATCAGCCCCAGCATTTT.

This clonotype was recorded a few times. The rearrangement uses TRBV5-4 and TRBJ2-2; D gene uncertain. Germline CDR1 is SGHNT and CDR2 is YYREEE (reference sequence). V lost 4 bases, J lost 10 bases, and 11 bases lay in between. The CDR3 covers 12 residues. DNA of the CDR3: TGTGCCAGCAGCCGCCGTAAACAGGAGCTGTTTTTT. It encodes CASSRRKQELFF.

As concerns this clonotype: This may be a read error: a much more frequent sequence differs by one nucleotide. The chain recombines TRBV28 with TRBJ2-7; 9 bases align to TRBD2. The CDR3 sequence is 16 residues long. Germline CDR1 MDHEN, CDR2 SYDVKM. Trimming at V came to 9 bases and at J to 2 bases, leaving 14 bases not matched to a gene. CDR3 region: CASLRTSEDRTYEQYF. As DNA, the CDR3 is TGTGCCAGTCTTCGGACTAGCGAGGATAGAACCTACGAGCAGTACTTC.

The genes are TRBV11-3 and TRBJ2-7, with TRBD2 as a possible D gene (5 bases). The germline V gene has CDR1 SGHNT and CDR2 YENEEA. The ends were cut back, 0 bases at V and 9 bases at J, with 18 bases in the middle. The CDR3 consists of 15 residues. CDR3: CASSLDQTTSGGQYF. CDR3 in DNA: TGTGCCAGCAGCTTAGATCAGACTACCTCGGGCGGGCAGTACTTC.

The table lists this clonotype with a few counts. In nucleotides, the CDR3 is TGTGCCAGCTCACCACGCTCAGGAGAAGAGACCCAGTACTTC. Encoded protein: CASSPRSGEETQYF. The chain joins TRBV18 to TRBJ2-5, with D unclear. CDR3 length: 14 amino acids. V gave up 1 base and J gave up 3 bases, with 9 bases separating them. Per the germline V gene, CDR1 is KGHSH and CDR2 is LQKENI.

In the case of this clonotype: A read error may produce the germline difference seen at one junction end. The CDR3 here is CASSVARPFGTDTQYF. The CDR3 DNA reads as TGCGCTAGCAGTGTCGCTAGACCATTTGGCACAGATACGCAGTATTTT. The chain combines TRBV5-1 with TRBJ2-3; D unresolved. This CDR3 contains 16 residues. CDR1 is SGHRS, CDR2 YFSETQ, per germline.

The chain recombines TRBV20-1 with TRBJ2-1; D is ambiguous. Gene TRBJ2-7 matches the end of the DNA better, so the J call may be wrong. CDR1 and CDR2 (germline): DFQATT, SNEGSKA (reference sequence). This CDR3 is 14 amino acids long. CDR3 sequence (DNA): TGCAGTGCTAGAGTCCGAAGCTCCTACAATGAGCAGTACTTC. This codes for CSARVRSSYNEQYF.

In its sample, this clonotype ranks as medium-sized. The chain carries TRBV7-3 and TRBJ2-1; 10 bases agree with TRBD2. This CDR3 contains 14 residues. V gave up 5 bases and J gave up 5 bases; unmatched junction bases: 3. The germline V gene has CDR1 SGHTA and CDR2 FQGTGA. This CDR3 is CASSLSGGNNEQFF. CDR3 sequence (DNA): TGTGCCAGCAGCCTTAGCGGGGGGAACAATGAGCAGTTCTTC.

V gene TRBV5-1 combines with J gene TRBJ2-1, with TRBD1 identical over 11 bases. The CDR3 spans 14 residues. V shed 4 bases, J shed 7 bases, and the junction held 4 bases outside the gene matches. The germline V gene encodes CDR1 SGHRS and CDR2 YFSETQ. The CDR3, as DNA: TGCGCCAGCAGCGCGGGACAGGGGGGGAATGAGCAGTTCTTC. This sequence encodes CASSAGQGGNEQFF.

In its sample, this clonotype was seen once. One end of the junction fails to match germline, which may point to a read error. The chain carries TRBV5-8 and TRBJ1-5, with 9 bases that match TRBD1. Germline V lookup: CDR1 SGHTS, CDR2 YDEGEE. The CDR3 length is 18 residues. The CDR3 DNA follows: TGTGCCAGCAGCCCGGACAGGGGACATACCTATAGCAATCAGCCCCGGCATTTT. Its translation is CASSPDRGHTYSNQPRHF.

As for this clonotype: A clone one base away is much larger, so this may be a read error. The genes are TRBV5-1 and TRBJ2-4; D perhaps matches TRBD2 (5 bases). Judging by the DNA end, TRBJ2-7 fits better; the J call may be wrong. Germline V gene lookup returns CDR1 SGHRS and CDR2 YFSETQ. This CDR3 comprises 15 residues. The CDR3 region is CASSLEQRASYEQYF. DNA of the CDR3: TGCGCCAGCAGCTTGGAACAGAGGGCTTCGTACGAGCAGTACTTC.

Of note for this clonotype: This may stem from a read error, because a much larger clone lies one nucleotide away. The rearrangement uses TRBV5-1 and TRBJ1-2; unclear D gene. Germline CDR1 and CDR2: SGHRS and YFSETQ. The CDR3 runs to 15 residues. In nucleotides, the CDR3 is TGCGCCAACAGCCCCGGACTTGGAGGGAACTATGGCTACACCTTC. As protein: CANSPGLGGNYGYTF.

This clonotype was seen a handful of times. Germline is not matched at one junction end, which may reflect a read error. J is TRBJ1-1 and V is TRBV6-1; 8 bases map to TRBD1. The CDR3 is made up of 14 amino acids. Germline V gives CDR1 MNHNS, CDR2 SASEGT. The CDR3 nucleotides read TGTGCCAGCAGGGAAGGACAGGGTAGGACTGAAGCTTTCTTT. Translation gives CASREGQGRTEAFF.

This clonotype was seen many times. This chain connects TRBV6-1 to TRBJ2-3; 7 bases agree with TRBD2. CDR3 length: 14 amino acids. Unmatched junction bases numbered 8, after V lost 7 bases and J lost 4 bases. Germline V CDR1 and CDR2: MNHNS, SASEGT. CDR3 DNA sequence: TGTGCCAGCAATCAGGAGCGGGGATCAGATACGCAGTATTTT. Translating gives CASNQERGSDTQYF.

This clonotype was seen at least ten times. The chain has TRBV20-1 and TRBJ2-7, with D tentatively TRBD2 (7 bases). The germline V gene has CDR1 DFQATT and CDR2 SNEGSKA (reference sequence). V was pared by 3 bases and J by 2 bases, with 17 bases between. The CDR3 has 15 amino acids. The CDR3 nucleotides read TGCAGTGCTAGTGGTCGGCGCGGGGGCCCCTACGAGCAGTACTTC. Its protein product is CSASGRRGGPYEQYF.

This clonotype has just a few counts. This chain links TRBV20-1 with TRBJ2-2, with 8 bases fitting TRBD2. Germline V CDR1 and CDR2: DFQATT, SNEGSKA (reference sequence). The CDR3 sequence is 15 residues long. Trimming cost V 3 bases and J 0 bases; bases outside gene matches: 3. The CDR3, as DNA: TGCAGTGCTAGGCCCGGGGGGGCGAACACCGGGGAGCTGTTTTTT. Translated: CSARPGGANTGELFF.